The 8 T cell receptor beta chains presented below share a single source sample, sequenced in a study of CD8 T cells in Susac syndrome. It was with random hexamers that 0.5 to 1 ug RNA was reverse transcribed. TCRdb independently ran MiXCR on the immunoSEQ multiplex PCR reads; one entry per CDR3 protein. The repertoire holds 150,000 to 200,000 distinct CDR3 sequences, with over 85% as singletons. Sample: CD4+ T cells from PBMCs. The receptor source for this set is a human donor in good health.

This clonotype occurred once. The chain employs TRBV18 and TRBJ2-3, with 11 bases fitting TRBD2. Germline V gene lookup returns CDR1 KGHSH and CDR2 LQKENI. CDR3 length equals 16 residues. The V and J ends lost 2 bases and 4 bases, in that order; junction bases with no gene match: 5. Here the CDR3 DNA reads TGTGCCAGCTCACCAGAAACTAGCGGGGGCCCAGATACGCAGTATTTT. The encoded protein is CASSPETSGGPDTQYF.

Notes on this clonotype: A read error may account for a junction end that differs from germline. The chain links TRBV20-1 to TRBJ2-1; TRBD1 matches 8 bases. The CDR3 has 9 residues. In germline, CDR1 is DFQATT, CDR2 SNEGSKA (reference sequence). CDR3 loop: CSAGQDRVF. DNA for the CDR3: TGCAGTGCAGGGCAGGACAGGGTCTTC.

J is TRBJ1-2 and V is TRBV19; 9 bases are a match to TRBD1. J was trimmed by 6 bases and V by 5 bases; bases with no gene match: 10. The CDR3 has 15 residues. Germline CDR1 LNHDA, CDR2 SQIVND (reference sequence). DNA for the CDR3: TGTGCCAGTAGTCCGAATTCCGGGACAGGGAATGGCTACACCTTC. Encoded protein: CASSPNSGTGNGYTF. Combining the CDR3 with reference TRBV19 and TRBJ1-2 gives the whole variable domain DGGITQSPKYLFRKEGQNVTLSCEQNLNHDAMYWYRQDPGQGLRLIYYSQIVNDFQKGDIAEGYSVSREKKESFPLTVTSAQKNPTAFYLCASSPNSGTGNGYTFGSGTRLTVV.

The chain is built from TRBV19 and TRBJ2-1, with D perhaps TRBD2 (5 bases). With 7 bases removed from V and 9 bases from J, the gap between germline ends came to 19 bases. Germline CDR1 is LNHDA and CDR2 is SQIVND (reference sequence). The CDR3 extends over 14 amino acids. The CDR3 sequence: CASTPRVLSGEQFF. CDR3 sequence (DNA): TGTGCCAGTACCCCGAGGGTCCTCAGTGGTGAGCAGTTCTTC.

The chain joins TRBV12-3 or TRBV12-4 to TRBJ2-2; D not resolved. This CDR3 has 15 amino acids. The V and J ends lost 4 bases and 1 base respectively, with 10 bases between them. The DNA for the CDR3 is TGTGCCAGCAGTTCCCAGGTCCTGAACACCGGGGAGCTGTTTTTT. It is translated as CASSSQVLNTGELFF.

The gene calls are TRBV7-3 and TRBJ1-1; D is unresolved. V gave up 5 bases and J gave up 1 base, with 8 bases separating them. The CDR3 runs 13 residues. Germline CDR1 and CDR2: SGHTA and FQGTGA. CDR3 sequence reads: CASSTSWNTEAFF. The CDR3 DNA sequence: TGTGCCAGCAGCACCTCTTGGAACACTGAAGCTTTCTTT.

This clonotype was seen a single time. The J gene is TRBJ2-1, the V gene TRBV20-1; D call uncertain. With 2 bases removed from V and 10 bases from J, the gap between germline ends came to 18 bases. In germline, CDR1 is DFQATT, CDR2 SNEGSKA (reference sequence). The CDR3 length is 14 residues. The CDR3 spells CSARSPVGTPEQFF. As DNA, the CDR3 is TGCAGTGCTAGATCGCCGGTCGGAACTCCGGAGCAGTTCTTC.

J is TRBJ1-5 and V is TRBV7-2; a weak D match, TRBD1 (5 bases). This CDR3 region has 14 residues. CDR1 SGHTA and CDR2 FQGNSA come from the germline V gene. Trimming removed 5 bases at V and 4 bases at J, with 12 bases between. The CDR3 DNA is TGTGCCAGCAGCCACCGGGACCGTAATCAGCCCCAGCATTTT. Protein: CASSHRDRNQPQHF.